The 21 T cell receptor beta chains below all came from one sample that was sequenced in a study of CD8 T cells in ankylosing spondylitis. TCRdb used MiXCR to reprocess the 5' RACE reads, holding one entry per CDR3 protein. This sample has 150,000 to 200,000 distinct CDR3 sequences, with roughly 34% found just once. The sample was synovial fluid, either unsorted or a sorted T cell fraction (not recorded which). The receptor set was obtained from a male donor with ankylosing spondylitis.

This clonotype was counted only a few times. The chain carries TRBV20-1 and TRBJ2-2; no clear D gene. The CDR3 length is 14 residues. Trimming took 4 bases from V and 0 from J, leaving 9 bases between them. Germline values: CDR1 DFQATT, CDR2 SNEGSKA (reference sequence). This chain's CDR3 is CSATLPANTGELFF. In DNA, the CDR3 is TGCAGTGCTACGCTCCCAGCGAACACCGGGGAGCTGTTTTTT.

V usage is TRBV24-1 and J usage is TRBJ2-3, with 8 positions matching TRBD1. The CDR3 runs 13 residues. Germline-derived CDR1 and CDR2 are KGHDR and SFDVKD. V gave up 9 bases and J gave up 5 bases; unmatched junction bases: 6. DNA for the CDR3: TGTGCCACCTCATGGACAGGGCTAGATACGCAGTATTTT. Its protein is CATSWTGLDTQYF.

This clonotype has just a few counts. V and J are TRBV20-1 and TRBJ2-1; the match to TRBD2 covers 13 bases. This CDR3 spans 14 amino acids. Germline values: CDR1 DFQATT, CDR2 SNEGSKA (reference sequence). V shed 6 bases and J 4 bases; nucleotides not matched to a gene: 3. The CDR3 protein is CSASLAGGYNEQFF. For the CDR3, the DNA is TGCAGTGCCTCACTAGCGGGAGGGTACAATGAGCAGTTCTTC.

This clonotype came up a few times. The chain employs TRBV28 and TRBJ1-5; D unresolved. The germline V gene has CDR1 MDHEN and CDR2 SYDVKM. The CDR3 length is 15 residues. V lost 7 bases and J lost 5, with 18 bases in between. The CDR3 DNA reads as TGTGCCAGCAACCCCGACGGGTTGGGTCATCAGCCCCAGCATTTT. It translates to CASNPDGLGHQPQHF.

CDR3: CASSKQGGEGYEQFF. The CDR3 region has the DNA TGTGCCAGCAGTAAACAGGGGGGGGAAGGCTATGAGCAGTTCTTC. The chain has TRBV2 and TRBJ2-1; possible D gene TRBD1, 8 bases. The CDR3 totals 15 residues. Trimming took 5 bases from V and 8 from J, leaving 19 bases between them. Germline-derived CDR1 and CDR2 are SNHLY and FYNNEI.

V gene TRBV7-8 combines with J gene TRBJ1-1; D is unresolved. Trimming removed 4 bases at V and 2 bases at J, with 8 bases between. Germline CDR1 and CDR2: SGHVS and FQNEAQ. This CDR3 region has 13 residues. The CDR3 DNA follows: TGTGCCAGCAGCTCCTACGACAACACTGAAGCTTTCTTT. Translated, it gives CASSSYDNTEAFF.

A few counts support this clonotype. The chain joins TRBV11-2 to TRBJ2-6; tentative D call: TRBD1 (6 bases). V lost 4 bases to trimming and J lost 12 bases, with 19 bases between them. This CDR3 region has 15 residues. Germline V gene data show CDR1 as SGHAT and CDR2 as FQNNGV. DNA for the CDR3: TGTGCCAGCAGCTCTGAACTGGACAGAAAGGGCGTCCTGACTTTC. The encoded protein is CASSSELDRKGVLTF. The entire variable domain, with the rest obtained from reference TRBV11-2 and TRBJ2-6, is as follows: EAGVAQSPRYKIIEKRQSVAFWCNPISGHATLYWYQQILGQGPKLLIQFQNNGVVDDSQLPKDRFSAERLKGVDSTLKIQPAKLEDSAVYLCASSSELDRKGVLTFGAGSRLTVL.

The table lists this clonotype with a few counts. For the CDR3, the DNA is TGTGCCAGCAGTTTGGCTGCGCCGGGCTACGAGCAGTACTTC. This gives the protein CASSLAAPGYEQYF. The rearrangement links TRBV12-3 or TRBV12-4 to TRBJ2-7; the D is unclear. V lost 3 bases to trimming and J lost 3 bases, with 12 bases between them. This CDR3 contains 14 residues.

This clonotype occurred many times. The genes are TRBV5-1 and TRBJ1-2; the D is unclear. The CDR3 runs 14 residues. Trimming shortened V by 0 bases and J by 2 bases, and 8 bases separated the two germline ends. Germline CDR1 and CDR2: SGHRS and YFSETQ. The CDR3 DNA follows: TGCGCCAGCAGCTTGGATGTCACCAACTATGGCTACACCTTC. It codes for CASSLDVTNYGYTF.

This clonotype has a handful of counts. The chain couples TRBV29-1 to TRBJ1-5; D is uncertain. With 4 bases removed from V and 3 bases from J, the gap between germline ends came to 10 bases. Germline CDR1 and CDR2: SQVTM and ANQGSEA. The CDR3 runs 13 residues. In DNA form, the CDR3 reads TGCAGCGTTGCGCACAGCCCCAATCAGCCCCAGCATTTT. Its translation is CSVAHSPNQPQHF.

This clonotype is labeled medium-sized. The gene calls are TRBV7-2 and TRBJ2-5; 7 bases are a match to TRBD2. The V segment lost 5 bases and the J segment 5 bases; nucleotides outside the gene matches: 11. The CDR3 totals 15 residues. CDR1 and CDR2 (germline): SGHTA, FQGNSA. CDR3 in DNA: TGTGCCAGCAGCCTAAGCGGGGCAGAAAGGGAGACCCAGTACTTC. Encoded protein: CASSLSGAERETQYF.

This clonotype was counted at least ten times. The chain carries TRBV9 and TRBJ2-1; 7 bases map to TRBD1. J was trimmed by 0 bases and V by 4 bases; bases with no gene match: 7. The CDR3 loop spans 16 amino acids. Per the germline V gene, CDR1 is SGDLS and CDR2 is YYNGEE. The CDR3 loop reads CASSPHHRGSYNEQFF. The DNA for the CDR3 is TGTGCCAGCAGCCCACACCACAGGGGCTCCTACAATGAGCAGTTCTTC.

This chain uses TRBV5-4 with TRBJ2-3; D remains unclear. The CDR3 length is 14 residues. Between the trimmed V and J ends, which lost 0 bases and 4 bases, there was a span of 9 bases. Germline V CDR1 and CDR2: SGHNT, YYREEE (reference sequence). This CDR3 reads CASSLGSVADTQYF. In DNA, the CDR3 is TGTGCCAGCAGCTTGGGCAGTGTCGCAGATACGCAGTATTTT. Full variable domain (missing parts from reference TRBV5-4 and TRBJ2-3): ETGVTQSPTHLIKTRGQQVTLRCSSQSGHNTVSWYQQALGQGPQFIFQYYREEENGRGNFPPRFSGLQFPNYSSELNVNALELDDSALYLCASSLGSVADTQYFGPGTRLTVL.

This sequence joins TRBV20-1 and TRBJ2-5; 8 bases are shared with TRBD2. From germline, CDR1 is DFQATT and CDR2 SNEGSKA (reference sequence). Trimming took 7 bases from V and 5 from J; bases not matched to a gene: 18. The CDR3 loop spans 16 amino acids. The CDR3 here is CSVPSSGGRGQETQYF. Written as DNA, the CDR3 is TGCAGTGTGCCTAGTTCGGGAGGGCGGGGTCAGGAGACCCAGTACTTC.

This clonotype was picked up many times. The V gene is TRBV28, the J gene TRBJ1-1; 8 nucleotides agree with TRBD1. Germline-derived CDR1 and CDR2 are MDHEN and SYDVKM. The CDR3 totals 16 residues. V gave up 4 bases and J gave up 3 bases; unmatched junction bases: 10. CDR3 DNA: TGTGCCAGCAGTTCTACAGGGGGATATAGGGACACTGAAGCTTTCTTT. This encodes CASSSTGGYRDTEAFF. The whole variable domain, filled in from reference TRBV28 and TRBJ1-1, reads DVKVTQSSRYLVKRTGEKVFLECVQDMDHENMFWYRQDPGLGLRLIYFSYDVKMKEKGDIPEGYSVSREKKERFSLILESASTNQTSMYLCASSSTGGYRDTEAFFGQGTRLTVV.

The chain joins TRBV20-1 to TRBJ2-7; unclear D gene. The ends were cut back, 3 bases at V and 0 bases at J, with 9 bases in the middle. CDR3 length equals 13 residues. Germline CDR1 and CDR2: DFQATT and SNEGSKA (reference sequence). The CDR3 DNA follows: TGCAGTGCTAGTTGGCAGAACTCCTACGAGCAGTACTTC. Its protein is CSASWQNSYEQYF.

CDR3 protein: CASEDRENTEAFF. The CDR3 DNA reads TGTGCCAGTGAGGACAGGGAGAACACTGAAGCTTTCTTT. The chain is built from TRBV19 and TRBJ1-1; 8 nucleotides agree with TRBD1. J was trimmed by 1 base and V by 8 bases; bases with no gene match: 3. Germline assignment: CDR1 LNHDA and CDR2 SQIVND (reference sequence). CDR3 size: 13 residues.

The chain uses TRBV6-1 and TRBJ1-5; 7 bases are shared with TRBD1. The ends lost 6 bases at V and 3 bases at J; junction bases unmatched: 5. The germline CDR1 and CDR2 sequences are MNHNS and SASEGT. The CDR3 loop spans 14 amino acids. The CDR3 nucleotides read TGTGCCAGCAGACAACAGGGGTACAATCAGCCCCAGCATTTT. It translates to CASRQQGYNQPQHF.

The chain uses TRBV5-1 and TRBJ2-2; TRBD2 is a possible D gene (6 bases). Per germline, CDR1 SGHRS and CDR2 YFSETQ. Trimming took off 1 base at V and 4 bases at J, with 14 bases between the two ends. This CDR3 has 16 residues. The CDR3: CASSLPETAGTGELFF. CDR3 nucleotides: TGCGCCAGCAGCTTGCCGGAGACAGCGGGCACCGGGGAGCTGTTTTTT. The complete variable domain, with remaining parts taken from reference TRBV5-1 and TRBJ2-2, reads KAGVTQTPRYLIKTRGQQVTLSCSPISGHRSVSWYQQTPGQGLQFLFEYFSETQRNKGNFPGRFSGRQFSNSRSEMNVSTLELGDSALYLCASSLPETAGTGELFFGEGSRLTVL.

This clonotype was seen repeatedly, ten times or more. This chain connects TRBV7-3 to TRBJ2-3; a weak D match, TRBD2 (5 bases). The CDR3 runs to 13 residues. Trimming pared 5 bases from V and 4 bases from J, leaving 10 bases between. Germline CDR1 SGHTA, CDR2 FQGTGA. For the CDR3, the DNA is TGTGCCAGCAGCCCCCCCGGGGCAGATACGCAGTATTTT. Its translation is CASSPPGADTQYF.

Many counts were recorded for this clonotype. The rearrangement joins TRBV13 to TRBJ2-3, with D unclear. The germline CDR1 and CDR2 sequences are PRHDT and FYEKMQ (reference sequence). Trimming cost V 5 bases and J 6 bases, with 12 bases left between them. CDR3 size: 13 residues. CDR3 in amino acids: CASSPDPRDTQYF. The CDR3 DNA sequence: TGTGCCAGCAGCCCGGACCCGAGGGATACGCAGTATTTT.